These 24 T cell receptor beta chains originate from one sample sequenced in a study of tissue T cells after allogeneic stem cell transplantation. Time point meaning: mouse harvest day 14 after allogeneic transplant. Each mouse received 10^7 T-cell-depleted marrow cells plus 10^6 splenic CD5+ T cells by tail vein. Measured with immunoSEQ multiplex PCR; TCRdb has only the in-frame clones, and not every one. The repertoire includes fewer than 1,500 clones, about half of them detected once, and around 25% sits in the top ten. Sequencing was performed on gut tissue. The receptors shown here come from a female BALB/c mouse given C57BL/6 T cells with graft-versus-host disease after an allogeneic hematopoietic cell transplant.

A remark on this clone: Gene names are mouse gene names. The CDR3 goes on 1 residue after the read ends, and that part is filled in from the germline J gene. The chain carries TRBV26 and TRBJ2-5; possible D gene TRBD1, 6 bases. Germline CDR1 KGHPV, CDR2 FQNQEV (reference sequence). V was cut by 2 bases and J by 3 bases, with 9 bases left in between. CDR3 length equals 14 residues. The sequenced part of the CDR3 DNA is TGTGCCAGCAGTCTGACCCAGGGGCAAGACACCCAGTAC. This translates into CASSLTQGQDTQY. The whole CDR3 region reads CASSLTQGQDTQYF.

This clone appeared a few times. Genes and germline come from the mouse. The read ends 1 residue early relative to the CDR3; the germline J gene fills the gap. V usage is TRBV19 and J usage is TRBJ1-2; D is uncertain. The germline CDR1 and CDR2 sequences are FNHDT and SITEND (reference sequence). Trimming shortened V by 0 bases and J by 1 base, and 4 bases separated the two germline ends. The CDR3 totals 13 residues. The CDR3 reads CASSIGRNSDYTF. The CDR3 DNA, read in part, is TGTGCCAGCAGTATAGGGAGAAACTCCGACTACACC.

This clone showed up just once. The genes and germline here are from mouse. The read terminates 1 residue ahead of where the CDR3 ends, so the germline J gene completes it. The chain recombines TRBV31 with TRBJ2-3; D is perhaps TRBD2 (6 bases). CDR1 GKSSPN and CDR2 SITVG come from the germline V gene. The CDR3 totals 15 residues. V was clipped by 0 bases and J by 0 bases, with 10 bases between them. This CDR3 is CAWSLWGSSAETLYF. Incomplete CDR3 DNA: TGTGCCTGGAGTCTATGGGGGAGTAGTGCAGAAACGCTGTAT.

In its sample, this clone was seen a few times. The genes and germline here are from mouse. The read gets to within 1 residue of the CDR3 end, and the germline J gene fills in the rest. V is TRBV3 and J is TRBJ2-7; 8 bases fit TRBD1. V lost 3 bases, J lost 7 bases, and 5 bases stayed unmatched. Looked up from germline, CDR1 is SNHLY and CDR2 is FYNGKV (reference sequence). The CDR3 is 13 amino acids. Partial CDR3 DNA: TGTGCCAGCAGCTTGCAGGGGGCGGGGGAACAGTAC. Translating it yields CASSLQGAGEQY. The full CDR3 sequence reads CASSLQGAGEQYF.

This clone was found a few times. Gene names follow the mouse nomenclature. The DNA ends 1 residue before the CDR3 does, and the rest of the CDR3 is filled in from the germline J gene. The chain links TRBV26 to TRBJ2-7, with 13 bases identical to TRBD2. Trimming removed 5 bases from V and 4 bases from J; junction bases left unmatched: 2. The CDR3 has 14 amino acids. Germline loops: CDR1 KGHPV, CDR2 FQNQEV (reference sequence). This chain's CDR3 is CASSWDWGGYEQYF. CDR3 DNA (partial): TGTGCCAGCAGTTGGGACTGGGGGGGATATGAACAGTAC.

Note on this clone: Genes and germline come from the mouse. The read falls 1 residue short of the CDR3 end, and the missing part is taken from the germline J gene. The chain has TRBV26 and TRBJ2-2, with D perhaps TRBD2 (7 bases). With 4 bases removed from V and 2 bases from J, the gap between germline ends came to 14 bases. The CDR3 consists of 16 residues. Germline-derived CDR1 and CDR2 are KGHPV and FQNQEV (reference sequence). CDR3 bases read: TGTGCCAGCAGTCCTCCCGGGGGGCTGAACACCGGGCAGCTCTAC. Translated: CASSPPGGLNTGQLY. The full CDR3 reads CASSPPGGLNTGQLYF.

In the case of this clone: Here the gene names and germline are mouse. The read halts 1 residue ahead of the CDR3 end, with the missing end drawn from the germline J gene. The rearrangement joins TRBV29 to TRBJ2-3; tentative D call: TRBD2 (7 bases). V was pared by 3 bases and J by 2 bases, with 9 bases between. The length of the CDR3 is 14 residues. Germline CDR1 MSHET, CDR2 SYDVDS. The CDR3 region is CASSFGGLAETLYF. The sequenced CDR3 bases are TGTGCTAGCAGTTTTGGGGGGCTTGCAGAAACGCTGTAT.

As concerns this clone: The genes are named according to mouse. The read ends 1 residue before the CDR3 terminus; that terminus is restored from the germline J gene. The chain recombines TRBV3 with TRBJ2-7; 9 bases match TRBD2. With V trimmed by 5 bases and J by 4 bases, 6 bases remained unmatched. The germline gives CDR1 SNHLY, CDR2 FYNGKV (reference sequence). CDR3 length equals 14 residues. The CDR3 bases that were read are TGTGCCAGCAGCGTCGACTGGGGGATTTATGAACAGTAC. It yields the protein CASSVDWGIYEQY. Given in full, the CDR3 is CASSVDWGIYEQYF.

This clone was recorded a few times. Gene names and germline match the mouse. The CDR3 goes on 1 residue after the read ends, and that part is filled in from the germline J gene. The genes are TRBV23 and TRBJ1-4. Germline V CDR1 and CDR2: KGHTA, FQNQQP. This CDR3 has 15 residues. The chain's CDR3 is CSSSQSWGGDERLFF. The sequenced part of the CDR3 DNA is TGCTCCAGCAGTCAATCCTGGGGAGGAGACGAAAGATTATTT.

This clone was counted between two and nine times. Here the gene names and germline are mouse. From the germline J gene comes the end of the CDR3, since the read stops 1 residue before it. V gene TRBV1 combines with J gene TRBJ1-5, with TRBD1 identical over 10 bases. The CDR3 runs to 15 residues. Losses at the gene ends were 4 bases for V and 6 bases for J; bases not matched to a gene: 6. Germline CDR1 is NSQYPW and CDR2 is LRSPGD (reference sequence). The sequenced CDR3 bases are TGCACCTGCAGTGTCCGGGACAGGGGATCCCAGGCTCCGCTT. It yields the protein CTCSVRDRGSQAPL. The CDR3 reads in full as CTCSVRDRGSQAPLF.

In regard to this clone: Any gene name here is a mouse gene name. The read ends 1 residue early relative to the CDR3; the germline J gene fills the gap. The chain combines TRBV21 with TRBJ2-3; TRBD1 aligns across 9 bases. TRBV21 is flagged as an ORF with uncertain function. The CDR3 is 15 amino acids. With V trimmed by 0 bases and J by 4 bases, 2 bases remained unmatched. The CDR3 here is CASSQSGQGSETLYF. CDR3 bases read: TGTGCTAGCAGTCAATCTGGACAGGGGTCAGAAACGCTGTAT.

This clone qualifies as large. Germline and genes: mouse. The read finishes 1 residue shy of the CDR3 end, and the germline J gene is used to complete it. The rearrangement joins TRBV5 to TRBJ2-1; TRBD2 aligns across 12 bases. V was clipped by 3 bases and J by 0 bases; unmatched bases: 6. Germline V gene lookup returns CDR1 LGHNA and CDR2 YNLKQL (reference sequence). This CDR3 has 18 residues. The part of the CDR3 DNA that was read is TGTGCCAGCAGCCATCCCGGGACTGGGGGGCTTAACTATGCTGAGCAGTTC. It specifies CASSHPGTGGLNYAEQF. The CDR3 reads in full as CASSHPGTGGLNYAEQFF.

In regard to this clone: Genes and germline are mouse. The CDR3 end falls 1 residue outside the read, so it is completed with the germline J gene. The chain is built from TRBV26 and TRBJ1-1; D remains unclear. This CDR3 is 13 amino acids long. The V gene lost 2 bases and the J gene lost 3 bases, with 7 bases spanning the gap. Germline-derived CDR1 and CDR2 are KGHPV and FQNQEV (reference sequence). The CDR3 DNA, read in part, is TGTGCCAGCAGTCTGATCAGTTACACAGAAGTCTTC. Protein product: CASSLISYTEVF. The CDR3 reads in full as CASSLISYTEVFF.

A word on this clone: Gene names refer to mouse genes. The read halts 1 residue ahead of the CDR3 end, with the missing end drawn from the germline J gene. The chain joins TRBV16 to TRBJ2-7; D gene uncertain. The CDR3 is 11 amino acids. The ends were cut back, 5 bases at V and 7 bases at J, with 9 bases in the middle. CDR1 SGHSA and CDR2 FRNQAP come from the germline V gene. The CDR3 protein is CASSKGREQYF. The CDR3 DNA, read in part, is TGTGCAAGCAGCAAGGGAAGGGAACAGTAC.

Concerning this clone itself: Gene names and germline refer to mouse. The read terminates 1 residue before the CDR3 end, so the remaining end is supplied by the germline J gene. The chain carries TRBV3 and TRBJ2-7, with no clear D. The length of the CDR3 is 12 residues. Germline CDR1 and CDR2: SNHLY and FYNGKV (reference sequence). Trimming pared 5 bases from V and 0 bases from J, leaving 5 bases between. The sequenced CDR3 bases are TGTGCCAGCAGCCCGAGCTCCTATGAACAGTAC. Protein sequence: CASSPSSYEQY. The full CDR3 reads CASSPSSYEQYF.

Notes on this clone: Mouse gene names apply. The read ends 1 residue shy of where the CDR3 ends; the end is completed using the germline J gene. This chain joins TRBV26 and TRBJ1-5; D not resolved. The CDR3 has 13 residues. Deletions cut 4 bases from V and 1 base from J, with 5 bases between. From germline, CDR1 is KGHPV and CDR2 FQNQEV (reference sequence). The CDR3 spells CASSRQNNQAPLF. The CDR3 DNA, read in part, is TGTGCCAGCAGTCGACAAAACAACCAGGCTCCGCTT.

Details on this clone: Gene names follow the mouse nomenclature. Read coverage stops 1 residue before the CDR3 terminus; the germline J gene supplies the remainder. The chain couples TRBV26 to TRBJ2-7; 10 positions agree with TRBD1. Germline-derived CDR1 and CDR2 are KGHPV and FQNQEV (reference sequence). Losses at the gene ends were 5 bases for V and 4 bases for J; bases not matched to a gene: 2. This CDR3 has 13 amino acids. Incomplete CDR3 DNA: TGTGCCAGCAGTTTGGACAGGGGGTATGAACAGTAC. This translates into CASSLDRGYEQY. Given in full, the CDR3 is CASSLDRGYEQYF.

By proportion, this clone is large. Genes here carry mouse names. The read stops 1 residue short of the end of the CDR3; the missing end is completed from the germline J gene. The rearrangement joins TRBV2 to TRBJ2-1; 8 positions agree with TRBD1. The CDR3 sequence is 15 residues long. Looked up from germline, CDR1 is LGHNA and CDR2 is YSYQKL. V was pared by 0 bases and J by 4 bases, with 2 bases of the junction left unmatched. The CDR3: CASSQDQGAYAEQFF. The CDR3 bases that were read are TGTGCCAGCAGCCAAGATCAGGGGGCTTATGCTGAGCAGTTC.

On this clone: Gene labels here are mouse ones. CDR3 amino acids: CASSDGWGANERLFF. Incomplete CDR3 DNA: TGTGCCAGCAGTGATGGTTGGGGTGCCAACGAAAGATTATTT. The rearrangement uses TRBV13-1 and TRBJ1-4; D not certain. The read stops 1 residue short of the end of the CDR3; the missing end is completed from the germline J gene. Germline values: CDR1 NSHNY, CDR2 SYGAGN. The CDR3 runs to 15 residues. Trimming removed 0 bases at V and 3 bases at J, with 9 bases between.

With regard to this clone: The listed genes are named as in mouse. The CDR3 end falls 1 residue outside the read, so it is completed with the germline J gene. The chain has TRBV5 and TRBJ2-1; the match to TRBD1 covers 9 bases. The CDR3 spans 15 residues. CDR1 and CDR2 from the germline V gene are LGHNA and YNLKQL (reference sequence). With 1 base clipped from V and 7 bases from J, the junction kept 5 bases outside the gene matches. The CDR3 here is CASSQAGTGRAEQFF. The DNA read from the CDR3 is TGTGCCAGCAGCCAAGCCGGGACAGGGCGAGCTGAGCAGTTC.

In regard to this clone: Gene names and germline match the mouse. The read terminates 1 residue ahead of where the CDR3 ends, so the germline J gene completes it. The V and J genes are TRBV26 and TRBJ1-4, with 8 bases that match TRBD1. Trimming cost V 5 bases and J 2 bases; bases outside gene matches: 1. CDR3 length: 14 residues. The V gene's germline CDR1 is KGHPV and CDR2 FQNQEV (reference sequence). CDR3 bases read: TGTGCCAGCAGTGGGGACAGGTCCAACGAAAGATTATTT. This encodes CASSGDRSNERLF. The whole CDR3 protein is CASSGDRSNERLFF.

Comment on this clone: The germline and genes are mouse ones. The CDR3 end is not reached by the read, which stops 1 residue before it; the germline J gene fills it in. The chain joins TRBV15 to TRBJ2-1; TRBD2 agrees at 8 bases. V was clipped by 6 bases and J by 4 bases; unmatched bases: 8. Germline lookup yields CDR1 SGHND and CDR2 FRSKSL. The CDR3 has 15 amino acids. The CDR3 here is CASSYDWGSYAEQFF. The CDR3 bases that were read are TGTGCCAGCAGCTACGACTGGGGATCTTATGCTGAGCAGTTC. The full variable domain, with the rest looked up from reference TRBV15 and TRBJ2-1, is DAGVTQTPRHEVAEKGQTIILKCEPVSGHNDLFWYRQTKIQGLELLSYFRSKSLMEDGGAFKDRFKAEMLNSSFSTLKIQPTEPKDSAVYLCASSYDWGSYAEQFFGPGTRLTVL.

This clone was counted between two and nine times. Gene names and germline match the mouse. The sequenced fragment ends 1 residue before the CDR3 boundary, so the rest is inferred from the germline J gene. The chain carries TRBV16 and TRBJ1-1; 10 nucleotides align to TRBD1. Germline trimming cut 5 bases from V and 1 base from J; bases unmatched to any gene: 4. This CDR3 contains 15 residues. Germline assignment: CDR1 SGHSA and CDR2 FRNQAP. The part of the CDR3 DNA that was read is TGTGCAAGCAGCCGACAGGGGGCGGGAAACACAGAAGTCTTC. Translating gives CASSRQGAGNTEVF. The entire CDR3 protein reads CASSRQGAGNTEVFF. The entire variable domain, with the rest obtained from reference TRBV16 and TRBJ1-1, is as follows: NAGVIQTPRHKVTGKGQEATLWCEPISGHSAVFWYRQTIVQGLEFLTYFRNQAPIDDSGMPKERFSAQMPNQSHSTLKIQSTQPQDSAVYLCASSRQGAGNTEVFFGKGTRLTVV.

In its sample, this clone is large. Gene and germline names: mouse. The sequence runs out 1 residue before the end of the CDR3; the remainder is reconstructed from the germline J gene. This sequence joins TRBV16 and TRBJ2-5, with 9 bases identical to TRBD2. V gave up 5 bases and J gave up 5 bases; unmatched junction bases: 2. Germline V lookup: CDR1 SGHSA, CDR2 FRNQAP. CDR3 length: 13 residues. The CDR3: CASSPWGGDTQYF. The CDR3 bases that were read are TGTGCAAGCAGCCCCTGGGGGGGAGACACCCAGTAC.